The subject of this entry is one TCR beta chain. The sample belongs to a study of T cell changes during pregnancy in multiple sclerosis. Trimming at V came to 4 bases and at J to 4 bases, leaving 7 bases not matched to a gene. The CDR3 totals 16 residues. Germline assignment: CDR1 MNHNS and CDR2 SASEGT. Profiling relied on immunoSEQ multiplex PCR, and the TCRdb table lists in-frame clones only, not all of them. The sample consists of about 58,000 clones, roughly 93% of them appearing once. The clonotype was recovered from a female donor with multiple sclerosis, enrolled in a pregnancy study. The specimen comprised CD8+ T cells from peripheral blood mononuclear cells, sampled in the second trimester of pregnancy. J is TRBJ2-1 and V is TRBV6-1; 10 positions match TRBD2. The CDR3: CASSGGVAGGYNEQFF. CDR3 DNA sequence: TGTGCCAGCAGTGGGGGCGTAGCGGGGGGATACAATGAGCAGTTCTTC.